The 13 T cell receptor beta chains reported below all come from one sample, sequenced in a study of CD8 T cells in ankylosing spondylitis (dated by TCRdb to about 2017). The method was 5' RACE. Data came from an Illumina HiSeq 2500. TCRdb reprocessed the public reads (quality trimming at Q25 with fastp, clone calling with MiXCR) and kept in-frame beta chains. Each entry is one CDR3 protein sequence, shown with its most common DNA and genes. Within this sample are some 140,000 distinct CDR3 sequences, with more than 9.5% of them counted one time only. The ten largest account for over 4% of the sample. The sequencing input was blood, either unsorted or a sorted T cell fraction (not recorded which). These receptors all stem from a female donor with ankylosing spondylitis or in good health (not recorded which).

This clonotype was detected ten times or more. The gene calls are TRBV12-3 or TRBV12-4 and TRBJ2-1; D ambiguous. This CDR3 has 13 residues. V was trimmed by 0 bases and J by 8 bases, leaving 8 bases between them. Written as DNA, the CDR3 is TGTGCCAGCAGTTTAGCAGGGTACGATGAGCAGTTCTTC. Residues: CASSLAGYDEQFF.

A note on this clonotype: A much larger clone lies one base from this, so it may be a read error. The chain couples TRBV12-3 or TRBV12-4 to TRBJ2-7, with 7 bases aligning to TRBD1. V lost 2 bases, J lost 5 bases, and 9 bases stayed unmatched. This CDR3 comprises 15 residues. The CDR3 DNA reads as TGTGCCAGCAGTTTACACGAGGGGGCGCCTGACGAGCAGTACTTC. Amino acids: CASSLHEGAPDEQYF.

The chain recombines TRBV3-1 with TRBJ1-2; 10 bases are shared with TRBD1. Per the germline V gene, CDR1 is LGHDT and CDR2 is YNNKEL (reference sequence). The CDR3 is 15 amino acids. V was clipped by 2 bases and J by 3 bases; unmatched bases: 3. Written as DNA, the CDR3 is TGTGCCAGCAGCCAACTCGGGACAGGGGACTATGGCTACACCTTC. Its translation: CASSQLGTGDYGYTF.

This clonotype showed up many times. The genes are TRBV12-3 or TRBV12-4 and TRBJ2-1, with TRBD2 matching over 11 bases. The CDR3 loop spans 16 amino acids. Germline trimming cut 4 bases from V and 6 bases from J; bases unmatched to any gene: 8. The CDR3 spells CASSSYAGLAGNEQFF. The CDR3 coding sequence is TGTGCCAGCAGTTCCTATGCAGGACTAGCGGGCAATGAGCAGTTCTTC.

This clonotype was seen repeatedly, ten times or more. This chain joins TRBV20-1 and TRBJ2-7; 9 bases are a match to TRBD1. Germline CDR1 and CDR2: DFQATT and SNEGSKA (reference sequence). This CDR3 has 12 amino acids. V was pared by 3 bases and J by 6 bases, with 3 bases of the junction left unmatched. The CDR3 region has the DNA TGCAGTGCTAGTTACAGGGGGCCCGAGCAGTACTTC. Translating gives CSASYRGPEQYF.

This clonotype was observed at least ten times. The chain couples TRBV20-1 to TRBJ2-5, with 8 bases lining up with TRBD1. Germline V gene data show CDR1 as DFQATT and CDR2 as SNEGSKA (reference sequence). The CDR3 is made up of 12 amino acids. The V and J ends lost 6 bases and 4 bases, in that order; junction bases with no gene match: 4. The CDR3: CSAQDRGETQYF. The CDR3 DNA sequence: TGCAGTGCACAAGACAGGGGAGAGACCCAGTACTTC.

The table lists this clonotype with many counts. This chain connects TRBV18 to TRBJ1-5; TRBD1 might be the D (6 bases). Trimming pared 3 bases from V and 4 bases from J, leaving 7 bases between. The CDR3 consists of 13 residues. CDR1 is KGHSH, CDR2 LQKENI, per germline. The CDR3 DNA reads as TGTGCCAGCTCACCGGACAGAAATCAGCCCCAGCATTTT. This codes for CASSPDRNQPQHF.

This clonotype was picked up a small number of times. The chain is built from TRBV7-8 and TRBJ2-5; the D is unclear. Germline CDR1 SGHVS, CDR2 FQNEAQ. Trimming took 1 base from V and 2 from J, leaving 17 bases between them. This CDR3 spans 17 amino acids. The CDR3 coding sequence is TGTGCCAGCAGCTTAGTAGTCTCGGCAGACCCTCAAGAGACCCAGTACTTC. Protein product: CASSLVVSADPQETQYF.

This clonotype has at least ten counts. The chain has TRBV29-1 and TRBJ1-2; D uncertain. Germline loops: CDR1 SQVTM, CDR2 ANQGSEA. This CDR3 has 12 amino acids. Trimming removed 5 bases at V and 4 bases at J, with 11 bases between. The DNA of the CDR3 is TGCAGCGTTAGGAGAGAAGCCTATGGCTACACCTTC. Amino acid sequence: CSVRREAYGYTF.

The rearrangement links TRBV3-1 to TRBJ1-1, with 10 positions matching TRBD1. Germline V gene sequence: CDR1 LGHDT, CDR2 YNNKEL (reference sequence). The trim removed 4 bases at V and 5 bases at J, leaving 4 bases unmatched. The CDR3 spans 14 residues. The CDR3 bases are TGTGCCAGCAGCCCGGTGGACAGGGGGACTGAAGCTTTCTTT. It yields the protein CASSPVDRGTEAFF.

The chain is built from TRBV5-1 and TRBJ1-4; TRBD1 agrees at 7 bases. Germline-derived CDR1 and CDR2 are SGHRS and YFSETQ. This CDR3 has 16 amino acids. V gave up 2 bases and J gave up 5 bases; unmatched junction bases: 9. CDR3 sequence (DNA): TGCGCCAGCAGCTTTAACGGAGGGGGCGCAAATGAAAAACTGTTTTTT. Its protein product is CASSFNGGGANEKLFF. The full variable domain, with the rest looked up from reference TRBV5-1 and TRBJ1-4, is KAGVTQTPRYLIKTRGQQVTLSCSPISGHRSVSWYQQTPGQGLQFLFEYFSETQRNKGNFPGRFSGRQFSNSRSEMNVSTLELGDSALYLCASSFNGGGANEKLFFGSGTQLSVL.

The chain is built from TRBV19 and TRBJ2-2; D not resolved. Trimming cost V 4 bases and J 4 bases, with 7 bases left between them. CDR3 length: 13 amino acids. Germline values: CDR1 LNHDA, CDR2 SQIVND (reference sequence). DNA of the CDR3: TGTGCCAGTAGTACCCACGCCACCGGGGAGCTGTTTTTT. Its protein product is CASSTHATGELFF.

Of note for this clonotype: One end of the junction is discordant with germline, which a read error may explain. V usage is TRBV12-3 or TRBV12-4 and J usage is TRBJ2-7; 12 bases are shared with TRBD1. This CDR3 has 17 residues. CDR3 protein: CASSYPSGTGGFYKQYF. CDR3 coding DNA: TGTGCCAGCAGCTATCCGTCCGGGACAGGGGGCTTCTACAAGCAGTACTTC.